The 3 T cell receptor beta chains reported below all come from one sample, sequenced in a study of synovial regulatory T cells in juvenile arthritis. Here immunoSEQ multiplex PCR was the method, and the copy in TCRdb shows in-frame clones only, minus some. The sample data list about 9,700 clones. Sequencing was done on a sample of Treg cells from blood. The subset is: remaining (HLA-DR-negative) circulating blood Treg cells. The receptors were gathered from a donor aged 2 to 35 with juvenile idiopathic arthritis.

J is TRBJ2-5 and V is TRBV29-1; TCRdb lists TRBD2, though no DNA is available to test this call. This CDR3 is built from 16 residues. No DNA was logged. The V gene's germline CDR1 is SQVTM and CDR2 ANQGSEA. The chain's CDR3 is CSTYWTSGGVQETQYF. Looking up the rest from reference TRBV29-1 and TRBJ2-5 gives the full variable domain: SAVISQKPSRDICQRGTSLTIQCQVDSQVTMMFWYRQQPGQSLTLIATANQGSEATYESGFVIDKFPISRPNLTFSTLTVSNMSPEDSSIYLCSTYWTSGGVQETQYFGPGTRLLVL.

CDR3 loop: CASSVGRDTQYF. The genes are TRBV9 and TRBJ2-3. Germline-derived CDR1 and CDR2 are SGDLS and YYNGEE. This CDR3 has 12 amino acids. No DNA has been recorded.

The rearrangement joins TRBV5-1 to TRBJ2-2; TCRdb names TRBD1, which stays unverified in the absence of DNA. The CDR3 has 16 amino acids. No DNA appears here. Germline V gene lookup returns CDR1 SGHRS and CDR2 YFSETQ. Here the CDR3 reads CASSSWTGGTTGELFF.